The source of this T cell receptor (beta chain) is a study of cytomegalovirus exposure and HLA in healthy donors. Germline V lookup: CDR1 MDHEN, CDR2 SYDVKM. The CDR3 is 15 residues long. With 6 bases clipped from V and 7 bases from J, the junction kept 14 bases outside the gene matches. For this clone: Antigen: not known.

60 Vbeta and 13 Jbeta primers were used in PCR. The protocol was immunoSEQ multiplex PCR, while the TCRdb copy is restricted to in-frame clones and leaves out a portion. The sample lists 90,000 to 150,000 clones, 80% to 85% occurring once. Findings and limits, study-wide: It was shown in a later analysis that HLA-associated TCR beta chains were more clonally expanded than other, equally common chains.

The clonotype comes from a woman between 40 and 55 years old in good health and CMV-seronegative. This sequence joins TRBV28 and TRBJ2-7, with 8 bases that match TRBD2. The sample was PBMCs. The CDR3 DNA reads TGTGCCAGCAGAGAGCGGGAGTCCGGCTCGGAAGAGCAGTACTTC. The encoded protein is CASRERESGSEEQYF. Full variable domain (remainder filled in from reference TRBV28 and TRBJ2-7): DVKVTQSSRYLVKRTGEKVFLECVQDMDHENMFWYRQDPGLGLRLIYFSYDVKMKEKGDIPEGYSVSREKKERFSLILESASTNQTSMYLCASRERESGSEEQYFGPGTRLTVT.